This T cell receptor (beta chain) is drawn from a study of cytomegalovirus exposure and HLA in healthy donors. CDR1 is MNHNS, CDR2 SASEGT, per germline. The CDR3 is 13 residues long. V dropped 8 bases and J dropped 5; count of bases not matched to a gene: 5. The PCR contained 60 Vbeta and 13 Jbeta primers. Only in-frame clones appear in the TCRdb table, and some are missing; sequencing was by immunoSEQ multiplex PCR. The data contain about 130,000 clones, over 75% of them singletons. The chain combines TRBV6-1 with TRBJ2-7, with TRBD1 matching over 11 bases. This TCR was sampled from a man aged 25-45 years in good health. The sequenced sample was PBMCs. The CDR3 DNA is TGTGCCAGCTTTGGACAGGGGGCGAACGAGCAGTACTTC. Its translation is CASFGQGANEQYF.